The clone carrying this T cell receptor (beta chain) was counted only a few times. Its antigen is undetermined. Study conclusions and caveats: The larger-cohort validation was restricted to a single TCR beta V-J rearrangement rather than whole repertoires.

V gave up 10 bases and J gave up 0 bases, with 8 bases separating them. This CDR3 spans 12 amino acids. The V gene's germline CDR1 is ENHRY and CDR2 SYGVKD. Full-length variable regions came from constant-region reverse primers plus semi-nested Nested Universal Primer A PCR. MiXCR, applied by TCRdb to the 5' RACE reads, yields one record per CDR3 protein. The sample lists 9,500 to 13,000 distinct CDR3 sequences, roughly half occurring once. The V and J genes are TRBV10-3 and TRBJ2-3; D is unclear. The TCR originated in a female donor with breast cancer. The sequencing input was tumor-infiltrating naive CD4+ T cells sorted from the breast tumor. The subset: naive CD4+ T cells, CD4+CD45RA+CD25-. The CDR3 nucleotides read TGTGCCACCCAGAAAAGCACAGATACGCAGTATTTT. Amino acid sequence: CATQKSTDTQYF.